This T cell receptor (beta chain) was recorded in a study of T-cell reconstitution after alpha-beta-depleted transplantation in children. Study outcomes and limitations: When one year had passed after transplant, most T-cell counts and diversity came from newly produced T cells. About two months after transplant, alpha-beta T cells reportedly came from several hundred expanded graft clones. Surviving recipient T cells and intrathymic progenitors accounted for some patients' high TCRbeta diversity at day 60.

On this clonotype: Its antigen is currently unknown.

Unique molecular identifiers featured in how the TCRbeta library was prepared. Each CDR3 protein is one row after TCRdb ran MiXCR on the PCR reads. The table shows 250,000 to 300,000 distinct CDR3 sequences, with around a tenth occurring only once. The sample consisted of PBMCs, taken before TCRalphabeta/CD19-depleted stem cell transplant. The origin of this receptor is a boy in the first two years of life with acute myeloid leukemia, due to receive a stem cell transplant.

The CDR3 sequence: CAMSPGSRTSGGNEQFF. CDR3 bases: TGTGCCATGAGCCCTGGTTCCCGGACTAGCGGGGGTAATGAGCAGTTCTTC. This chain joins TRBV4-2 and TRBJ2-1; 13 bases line up with TRBD2. The CDR3 spans 17 residues. Germline V lookup: CDR1 LGHNA, CDR2 YNFKEQ. V dropped 10 bases and J dropped 7; count of bases not matched to a gene: 16.